This entry lists 8 T cell receptor beta chains sequenced from one sample in a study of graft-versus-host responses after intestinal transplantation. Using immunoSEQ multiplex PCR, the repertoire was profiled, and TCRdb retains in-frame clones only, with some absent. The data hold under 3,000 clones, with 25% to 35% observed a single time. The sequencing used alloreactive CD4+ T cells from a mixed lymphocyte reaction culture, collected before transplantation. The subset: CFSE-low proliferating T cells sorted from roughly six-day pre-transplant mixed lymphocyte reaction (GvH or HvG direction). The receptors originated from a human patient who was an organ donor for intestinal transplantation.

This clone appeared a few times. A read error is possible here, since a much larger clone lies one base away. This same CDR3 is encoded by further DNA sequences in the sample. The gene calls are TRBV6-5 and TRBJ1-3, with no clear D. The CDR3 has 11 amino acids. The germline gives CDR1 MNHEY, CDR2 SVGAGI. V was pared by 6 bases and J by 7 bases, with 7 bases between. The CDR3: CASSRGNTIYF. DNA of the CDR3: TGTGCCAGCAGCAGAGGTAACACCATATATTTT.

This clone is termed medium-sized. The junction shows a germline mismatch at one end, possibly a read error. V usage is TRBV7-7 and J usage is TRBJ2-5; 9 bases are a match to TRBD1. CDR3 length: 15 residues. The germline V gene encodes CDR1 SSHAT and CDR2 FNYEAQ (reference sequence). CDR3 coding DNA: TGTGCTAGCAGCTTGGGGACAGGGTCAGGAGAGACCCAGTACTTC. It codes for CASSLGTGSGETQYF.

The chain combines TRBV29-1 with TRBJ2-2; D unclear. V was pared by 1 base and J by 0 bases, with 9 bases between. The germline V gene encodes CDR1 SQVTM and CDR2 ANQGSEA. The CDR3 contains 15 residues. CDR3 nucleotide sequence: TGCAGCGTTGAAGTAGCCACTACGAACACCGGGGAGCTGTTTTTT. Protein sequence: CSVEVATTNTGELFF.

This clone was observed once. The chain carries TRBV30 and TRBJ2-3, with D perhaps matching TRBD2 (5 bases). The V end lost 0 bases, the J end lost 8 bases, and 21 bases lay between the germline ends. CDR3 size: 16 residues. Per the germline V gene, CDR1 is GTSNPN and CDR2 is SVGIG (reference sequence). CDR3 loop: CAWSVGRSGHGGTQYF. CDR3 DNA sequence: TGTGCCTGGAGTGTCGGAAGGTCCGGGCACGGAGGTACGCAGTATTTT.

The sample holds a few counts of this clone. CDR3 DNA sequence: TGTGCCTGGACCACGACAGCCGGAATCTCTGGCTACACCTTC. Translation: CAWTTTAGISGYTF. The chain combines TRBV30 with TRBJ1-2; D might be TRBD1 (5 bases). V was trimmed by 4 bases and J by 7 bases, leaving 19 bases between them. Germline V gene sequence: CDR1 GTSNPN, CDR2 SVGIG (reference sequence). The CDR3 is 14 residues long.

This clone was detected a few times. V is TRBV6-1 and J is TRBJ2-1; 9 bases are shared with TRBD1. The CDR3 runs to 15 residues. Germline V gene data show CDR1 as MNHNS and CDR2 as SASEGT. V shed 5 bases and J 0 bases; nucleotides not matched to a gene: 2. Written as DNA, the CDR3 is TGTGCCAGCAGTACGGACAGGGGCTCCTACAATGAGCAGTTCTTC. This sequence encodes CASSTDRGSYNEQFF.

A word on this clone: Compared with germline, one end of the junction differs, possibly owing to a read error. The chain employs TRBV19 and TRBJ2-3, with D perhaps TRBD2 (6 bases). Germline lookup yields CDR1 LNHDA and CDR2 SQIVND (reference sequence). The length of the CDR3 is 14 residues. The CDR3 is CASSIAGTTGTQYF. Written as DNA, the CDR3 is TGTGCCAGTAGTATCGCGGGAACTACAGGTACGCAGTATTTT. Complete variable domain (other parts from reference TRBV19 and TRBJ2-3): DGGITQSPKYLFRKEGQNVTLSCEQNLNHDAMYWYRQDPGQGLRLIYYSQIVNDFQKGDIAEGYSVSREKKESFPLTVTSAQKNPTAFYLCASSIAGTTGTQYFGPGTRLTVL.

This clone was seen a handful of times. A single base is all that separates this from a far larger clone, so a read error is likely. This CDR3 is also generated by other DNA sequences in the sample. The rearrangement joins TRBV5-1 to TRBJ2-7, with D perhaps matching TRBD1 (5 bases). The CDR3 runs 14 residues. Trimming took 0 bases from V and 6 from J, leaving 13 bases between them. CDR1 is SGHRS and CDR2 is YFSETQ in the germline V gene. CDR3 protein: CASSLDFAQGEQYF. For the CDR3, the DNA is TGCGCCAGCAGCTTGGACTTTGCCCAGGGCGAGCAGTACTTC.